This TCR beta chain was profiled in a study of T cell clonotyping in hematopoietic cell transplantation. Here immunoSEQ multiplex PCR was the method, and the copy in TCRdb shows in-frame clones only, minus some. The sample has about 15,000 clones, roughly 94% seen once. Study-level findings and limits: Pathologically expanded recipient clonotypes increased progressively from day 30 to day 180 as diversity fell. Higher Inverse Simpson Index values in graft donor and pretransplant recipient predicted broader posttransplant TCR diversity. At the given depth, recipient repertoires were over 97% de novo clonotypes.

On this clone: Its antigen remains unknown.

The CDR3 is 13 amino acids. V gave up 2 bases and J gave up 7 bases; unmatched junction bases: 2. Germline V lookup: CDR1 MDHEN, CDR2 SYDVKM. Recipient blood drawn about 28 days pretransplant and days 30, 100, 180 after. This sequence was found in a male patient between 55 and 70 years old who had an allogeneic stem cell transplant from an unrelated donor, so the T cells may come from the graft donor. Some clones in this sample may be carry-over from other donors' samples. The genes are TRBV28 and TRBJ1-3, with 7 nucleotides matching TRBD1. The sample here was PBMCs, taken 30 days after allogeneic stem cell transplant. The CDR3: CASSLLQGNTIYF. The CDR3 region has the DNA TGTGCCAGCAGTTTACTACAGGGGAACACCATATATTTT. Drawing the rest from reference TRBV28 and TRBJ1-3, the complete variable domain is DVKVTQSSRYLVKRTGEKVFLECVQDMDHENMFWYRQDPGLGLRLIYFSYDVKMKEKGDIPEGYSVSREKKERFSLILESASTNQTSMYLCASSLLQGNTIYFGEGSWLTVV.